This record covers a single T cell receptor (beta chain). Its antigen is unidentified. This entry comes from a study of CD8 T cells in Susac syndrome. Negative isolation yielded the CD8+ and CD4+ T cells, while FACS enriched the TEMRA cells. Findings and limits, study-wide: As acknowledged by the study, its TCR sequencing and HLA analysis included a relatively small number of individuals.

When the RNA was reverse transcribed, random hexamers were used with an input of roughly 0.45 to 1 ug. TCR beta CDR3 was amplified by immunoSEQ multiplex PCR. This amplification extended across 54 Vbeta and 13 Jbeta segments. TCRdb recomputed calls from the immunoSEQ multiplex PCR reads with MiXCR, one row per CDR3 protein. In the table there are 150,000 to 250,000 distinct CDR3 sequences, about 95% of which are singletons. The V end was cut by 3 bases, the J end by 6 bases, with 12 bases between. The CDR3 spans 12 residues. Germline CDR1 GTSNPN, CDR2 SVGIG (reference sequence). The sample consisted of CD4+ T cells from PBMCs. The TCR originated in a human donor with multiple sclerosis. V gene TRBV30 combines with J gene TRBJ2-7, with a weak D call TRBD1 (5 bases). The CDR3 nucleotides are TGTGCCTGGAGCGACCAGGGTGCCGAGCAGTACTTC. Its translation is CAWSDQGAEQYF.